This T cell receptor beta chain is drawn from a study of identical twins. TCRdb processed the 5' RACE reads anew with MiXCR; each CDR3 protein has one entry. This table holds around 570,000 distinct CDR3 sequences, 9.6% found once. This clonotype was seen repeatedly, ten times or more. This CDR3 has 13 residues. The V gene lost 2 bases and the J gene lost 4 bases, with 8 bases spanning the gap. These data also formed part of another study, on yellow fever vaccine responses in identical twins.

Sequenced material: PBMCs. The TCR originated in a woman aged 18-29 years in good health. The chain is built from TRBV12-3 or TRBV12-4 and TRBJ2-5, with D perhaps TRBD2 (5 bases). CDR3 sequence reads: CASSLTRSETQYF. Here the CDR3 DNA reads TGTGCCAGCAGTTTAACTAGATCAGAGACCCAGTACTTC.